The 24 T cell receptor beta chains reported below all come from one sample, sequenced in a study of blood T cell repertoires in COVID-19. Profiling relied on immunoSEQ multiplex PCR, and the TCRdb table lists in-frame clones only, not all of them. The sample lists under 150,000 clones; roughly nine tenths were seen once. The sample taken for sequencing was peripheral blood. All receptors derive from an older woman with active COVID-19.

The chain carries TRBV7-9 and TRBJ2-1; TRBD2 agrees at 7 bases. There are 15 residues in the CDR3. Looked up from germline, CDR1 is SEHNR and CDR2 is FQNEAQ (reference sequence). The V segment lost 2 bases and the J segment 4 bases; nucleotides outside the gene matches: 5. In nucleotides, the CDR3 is TGTGCCAGCAGCTTACTAGCGGAGAAGTACAATGAGCAGTTCTTC. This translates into CASSLLAEKYNEQFF.

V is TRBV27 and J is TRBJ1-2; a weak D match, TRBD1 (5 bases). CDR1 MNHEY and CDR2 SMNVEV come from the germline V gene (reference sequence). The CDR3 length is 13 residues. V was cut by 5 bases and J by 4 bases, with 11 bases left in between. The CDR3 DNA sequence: TGTGCCAGCAGTATCGGGACTAGCTATGGCTACACCTTC. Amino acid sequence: CASSIGTSYGYTF.

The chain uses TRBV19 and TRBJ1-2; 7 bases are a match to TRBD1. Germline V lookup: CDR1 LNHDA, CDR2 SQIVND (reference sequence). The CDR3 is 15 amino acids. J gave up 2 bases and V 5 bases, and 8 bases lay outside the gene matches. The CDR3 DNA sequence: TGTGCCAGTAGTTCAGGACAGGCCTCCAACTATGGCTACACCTTC. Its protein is CASSSGQASNYGYTF.

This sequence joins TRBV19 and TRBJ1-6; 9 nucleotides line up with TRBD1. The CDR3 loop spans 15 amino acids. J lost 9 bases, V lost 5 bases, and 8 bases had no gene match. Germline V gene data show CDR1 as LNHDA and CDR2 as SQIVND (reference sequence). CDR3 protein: CASSLQQGAGSPLHF. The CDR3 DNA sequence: TGTGCCAGTAGTTTACAACAGGGGGCAGGTTCACCCCTCCACTTT.

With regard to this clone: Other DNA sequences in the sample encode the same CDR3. CDR3 DNA sequence: TGTGCCAGCAGCTACAGCTCCTACGAGCAGTACTTC. Protein: CASSYSSYEQYF. The chain combines TRBV2 with TRBJ2-7; D not resolved. V was cut by 6 bases and J by 0 bases, with 6 bases left in between. The germline CDR1 and CDR2 sequences are SNHLY and FYNNEI. This CDR3 contains 12 residues.

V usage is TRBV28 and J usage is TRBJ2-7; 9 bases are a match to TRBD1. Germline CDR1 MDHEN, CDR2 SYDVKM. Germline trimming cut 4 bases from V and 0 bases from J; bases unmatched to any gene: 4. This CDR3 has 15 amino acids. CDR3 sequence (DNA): TGTGCCAGCAGTTCCGGGACAGGGAGCTCCTACGAGCAGTACTTC. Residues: CASSSGTGSSYEQYF.

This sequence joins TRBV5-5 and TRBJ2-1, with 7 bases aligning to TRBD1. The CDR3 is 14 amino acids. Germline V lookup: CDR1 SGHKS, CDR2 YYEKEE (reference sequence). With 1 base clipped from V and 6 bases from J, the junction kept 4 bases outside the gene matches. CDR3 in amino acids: CASSLYRGGNEQFF. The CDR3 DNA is TGTGCCAGCAGCTTGTACAGGGGTGGCAATGAGCAGTTCTTC.

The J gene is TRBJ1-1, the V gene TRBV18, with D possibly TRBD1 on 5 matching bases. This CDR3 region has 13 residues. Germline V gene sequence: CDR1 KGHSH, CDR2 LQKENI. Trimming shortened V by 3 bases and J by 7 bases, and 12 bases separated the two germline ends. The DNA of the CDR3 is TGTGCCAGCTCACCTATCCTAAGGGGTGAAGCTTTCTTT. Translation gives CASSPILRGEAFF.

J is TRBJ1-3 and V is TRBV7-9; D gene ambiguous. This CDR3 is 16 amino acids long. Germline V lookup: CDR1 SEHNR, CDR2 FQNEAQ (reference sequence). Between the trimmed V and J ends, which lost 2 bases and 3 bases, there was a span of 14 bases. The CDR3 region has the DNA TGTGCCAGCAGCTTAAGAAGTCACTCGTTTGGAAACACCATATATTTT. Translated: CASSLRSHSFGNTIYF. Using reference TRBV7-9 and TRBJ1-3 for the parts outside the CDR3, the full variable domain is DTGVSQNPRHKITKRGQNVTFRCDPISEHNRLYWYRQTLGQGPEFLTYFQNEAQLEKSRLLSDRFSAERPKGSFSTLEIQRTEQGDSAMYLCASSLRSHSFGNTIYFGEGSWLTVV.

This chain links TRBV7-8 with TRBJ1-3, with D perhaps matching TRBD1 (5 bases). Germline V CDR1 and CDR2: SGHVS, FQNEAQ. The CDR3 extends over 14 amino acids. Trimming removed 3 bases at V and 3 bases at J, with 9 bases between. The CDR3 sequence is CASSFKTVGNTIYF. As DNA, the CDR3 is TGTGCCAGCAGCTTCAAGACAGTTGGAAACACCATATATTTT.

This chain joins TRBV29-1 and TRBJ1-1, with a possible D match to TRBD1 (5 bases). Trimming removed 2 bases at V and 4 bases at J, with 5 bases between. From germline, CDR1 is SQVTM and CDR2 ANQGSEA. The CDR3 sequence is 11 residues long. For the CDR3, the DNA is TGCAGCGTTGAACAGGGCACTGAAGCTTTCTTT. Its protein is CSVEQGTEAFF.

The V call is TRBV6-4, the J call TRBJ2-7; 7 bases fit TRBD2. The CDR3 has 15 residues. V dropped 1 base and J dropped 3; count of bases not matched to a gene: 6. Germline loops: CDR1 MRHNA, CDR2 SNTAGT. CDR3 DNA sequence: TGTGCCAGCAGTGACTGTCTAGCGGTAAACTACGAGCAGTACTTC. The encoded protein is CASSDCLAVNYEQYF.

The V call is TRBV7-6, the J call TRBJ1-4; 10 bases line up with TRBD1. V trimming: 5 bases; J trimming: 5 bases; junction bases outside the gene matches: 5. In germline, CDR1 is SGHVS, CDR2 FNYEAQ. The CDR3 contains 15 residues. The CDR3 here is CASSTGQGVNEKLFF. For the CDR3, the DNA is TGTGCCAGCAGCACCGGACAGGGGGTGAATGAAAAACTGTTTTTT.

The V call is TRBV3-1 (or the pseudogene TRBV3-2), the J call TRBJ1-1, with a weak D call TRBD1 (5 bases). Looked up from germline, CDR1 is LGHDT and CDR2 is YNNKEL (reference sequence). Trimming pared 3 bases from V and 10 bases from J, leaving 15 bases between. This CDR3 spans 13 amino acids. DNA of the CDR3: TGTGCCAGCAGCCAGGGAGGGGCGGTCGGAGCTTTCTTT. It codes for CASSQGGAVGAFF.

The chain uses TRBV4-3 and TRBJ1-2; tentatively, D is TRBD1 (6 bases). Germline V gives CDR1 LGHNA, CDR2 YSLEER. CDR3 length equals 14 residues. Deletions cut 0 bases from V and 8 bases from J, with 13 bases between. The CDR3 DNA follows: TGCGCCAGCAGCCAAGAGGCAGGGGACGGCGGCTACACCTTC. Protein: CASSQEAGDGGYTF.

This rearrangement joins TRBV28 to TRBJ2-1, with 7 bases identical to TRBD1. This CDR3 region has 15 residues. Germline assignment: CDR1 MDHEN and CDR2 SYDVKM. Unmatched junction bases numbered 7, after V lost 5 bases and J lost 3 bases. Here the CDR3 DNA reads TGTGCCAGCAGTCAATACAGGGGAAACTACAATGAGCAGTTCTTC. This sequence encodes CASSQYRGNYNEQFF.

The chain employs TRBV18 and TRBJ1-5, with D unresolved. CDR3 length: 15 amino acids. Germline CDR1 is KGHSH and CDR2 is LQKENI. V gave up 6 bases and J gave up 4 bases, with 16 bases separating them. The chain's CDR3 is CASSPREGKNQPQHF. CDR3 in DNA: TGTGCCAGCTCCCCCCGGGAGGGAAAAAATCAGCCCCAGCATTTT.

CDR3 amino acids: CASNERGRGENSPLHF. CDR3 bases: TGTGCCAGCAATGAAAGGGGGAGAGGGGAAAATTCACCCCTCCACTTT. The chain is built from TRBV28 and TRBJ1-6, with a possible D match to TRBD1 (6 bases). The CDR3 totals 16 residues. CDR1 and CDR2 (germline): MDHEN, SYDVKM. The V gene lost 7 bases and the J gene lost 7 bases, with 20 bases spanning the gap.

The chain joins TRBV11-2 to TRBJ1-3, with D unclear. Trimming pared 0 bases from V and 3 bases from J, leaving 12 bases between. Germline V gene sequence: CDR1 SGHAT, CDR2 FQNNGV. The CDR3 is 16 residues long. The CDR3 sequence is CASSLESVRGGNTIYF. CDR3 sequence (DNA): TGTGCCAGCAGCTTAGAATCGGTCCGGGGTGGAAACACCATATATTTT.

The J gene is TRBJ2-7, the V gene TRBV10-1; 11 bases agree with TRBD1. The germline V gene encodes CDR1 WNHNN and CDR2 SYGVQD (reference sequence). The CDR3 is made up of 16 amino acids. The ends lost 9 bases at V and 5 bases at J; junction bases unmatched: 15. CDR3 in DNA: TGCGCCAGAACGGACAGGGGGCCCGACCTCCGGCACGAGCAGTACTTC. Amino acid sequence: CARTDRGPDLRHEQYF.

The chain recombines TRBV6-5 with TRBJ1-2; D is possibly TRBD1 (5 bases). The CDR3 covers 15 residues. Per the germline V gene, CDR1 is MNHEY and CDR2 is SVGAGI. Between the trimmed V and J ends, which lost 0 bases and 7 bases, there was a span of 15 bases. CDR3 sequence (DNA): TGTGCCAGCAGTTACTCGAGCAGGCCGGGGGGTGGCTACACCTTC. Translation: CASSYSSRPGGGYTF.

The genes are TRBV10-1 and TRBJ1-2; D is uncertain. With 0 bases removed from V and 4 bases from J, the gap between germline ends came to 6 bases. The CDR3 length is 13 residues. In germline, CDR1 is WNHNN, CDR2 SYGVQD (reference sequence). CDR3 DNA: TGCGCCAGCAGTGAGTCTGGCTCCTATGGCTACACCTTC. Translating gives CASSESGSYGYTF.

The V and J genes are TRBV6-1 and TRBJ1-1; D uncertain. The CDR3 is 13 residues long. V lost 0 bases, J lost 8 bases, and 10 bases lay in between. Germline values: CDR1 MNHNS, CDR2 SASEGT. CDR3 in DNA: TGTGCCAGCAGTGAAGCAGGCGGGGTAGAAGCTTTCTTT. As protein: CASSEAGGVEAFF.

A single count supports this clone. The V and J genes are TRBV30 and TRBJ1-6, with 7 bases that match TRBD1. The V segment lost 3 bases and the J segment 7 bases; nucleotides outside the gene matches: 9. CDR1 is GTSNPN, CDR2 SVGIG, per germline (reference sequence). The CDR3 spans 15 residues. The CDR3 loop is CAWSLVDRENSPLHF. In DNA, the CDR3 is TGTGCCTGGAGCCTAGTCGACAGGGAAAATTCACCCCTCCACTTT.